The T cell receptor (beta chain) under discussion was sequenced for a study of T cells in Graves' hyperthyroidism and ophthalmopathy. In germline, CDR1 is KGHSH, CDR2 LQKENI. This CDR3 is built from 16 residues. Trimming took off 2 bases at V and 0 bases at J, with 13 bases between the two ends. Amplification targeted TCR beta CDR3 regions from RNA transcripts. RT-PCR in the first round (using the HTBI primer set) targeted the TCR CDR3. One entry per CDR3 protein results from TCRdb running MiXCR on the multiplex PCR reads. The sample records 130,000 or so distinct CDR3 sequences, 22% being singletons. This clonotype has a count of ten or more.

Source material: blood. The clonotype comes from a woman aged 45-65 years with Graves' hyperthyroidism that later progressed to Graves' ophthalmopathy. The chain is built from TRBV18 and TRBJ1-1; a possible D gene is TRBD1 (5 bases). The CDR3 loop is CASSPSSGGLNTEAFF. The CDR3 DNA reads TGTGCCAGCTCACCAAGTTCCGGGGGTTTGAACACTGAAGCTTTCTTT.